The source of this TCR beta chain is a study of blood T cell repertoires in COVID-19. Across the whole study: COVID-19 samples, acute and convalescent, were from the United States, Italy and Spain.

Participants were aged about 18 to 100 years, lived in over 20 US areas, and enrolled virtually. Participant-given clinical history determined each cohort assignment. Study processing details: Nucleated cell counts were estimated from reference gene primer amplification. TCRdb's table, derived via immunoSEQ multiplex PCR, lists solely in-frame clones and lacks some. The V and J calls and clone size come from that table; D and trimming were worked out from the DNA. The table has about 240,000 clones, approximately 86% seen once; the top ten hold less than 4%. In germline, CDR1 is SQVTM, CDR2 ANQGSEA. Unmatched junction bases numbered 12, after V lost 3 bases and J lost 8 bases. The CDR3 is 15 amino acids.

The receptor was derived from a woman aged 40-49 years with acute COVID-19. J is TRBJ1-2 and V is TRBV29-1; 10 nucleotides match TRBD1. The sequencing sample was made of PBMCs or T cells enriched from blood (not recorded which). CDR3 in DNA: TGCAGCGTTGATCAAGGGACAGGGGCCTCGGAAGGCTACACCTTC. Residues: CSVDQGTGASEGYTF.